Below, 17 T cell receptor beta chains from the same sample are listed, as sequenced in a study of blood T cell repertoires in COVID-19 (dated by TCRdb to the early 2020s). The library relied on the immunoSEQ multiplex PCR assay. TCRdb's version of the immuneACCESS table is confined to in-frame rearrangements and falls short of the full clone set. An unresolved V gene accounts for under half of the shortfall where checked; the remainder is of unknown origin. The sample profile shows 250,000 or so clones; about 85% of them were found once. In total, the top ten clones hold 10% to 13% of the sample. The sequenced sample was PBMCs or T cells enriched from blood (not recorded which). These receptor sequences come from a man aged 30 to 39 who had recovered from COVID-19.

This rearrangement joins TRBV20-1 to TRBJ2-1; D remains ambiguous. The germline V gene encodes CDR1 DFQATT and CDR2 SNEGSKA (reference sequence). The germline V and J ends were trimmed by 3 bases and 7 bases, with 4 bases remaining between them. The CDR3 is made up of 10 amino acids. The CDR3 DNA sequence: TGCAGTGCTAGGAGGAATGAGCAGTTCTTC. Protein sequence: CSARRNEQFF.

The rearrangement joins TRBV11-2 to TRBJ2-7; TRBD1 aligns across 10 bases. Trimming took 6 bases from V and 3 from J; bases not matched to a gene: 8. Germline loops: CDR1 SGHAT, CDR2 FQNNGV. The length of the CDR3 is 15 residues. The CDR3 reads CASSWDRGKDYEQYF. CDR3 in DNA: TGTGCCAGCAGTTGGGACAGGGGTAAAGACTACGAGCAGTACTTC. The full variable domain, completed using reference TRBV11-2 and TRBJ2-7, is EAGVAQSPRYKIIEKRQSVAFWCNPISGHATLYWYQQILGQGPKLLIQFQNNGVVDDSQLPKDRFSAERLKGVDSTLKIQPAKLEDSAVYLCASSWDRGKDYEQYFGPGTRLTVT.

The chain combines TRBV5-4 with TRBJ1-2; TRBD1 matches at 11 bases. Germline-derived CDR1 and CDR2 are SGHNT and YYREEE (reference sequence). There are 16 residues in the CDR3. With V trimmed by 0 bases and J by 4 bases, 5 bases remained unmatched. CDR3 loop: CASSLDGTGGAYGYTF. Written as DNA, the CDR3 is TGTGCCAGCAGCTTGGATGGGACAGGGGGGGCCTATGGCTACACCTTC.

The chain joins TRBV5-5 to TRBJ1-6; 11 nucleotides line up with TRBD1. Germline CDR1 and CDR2: SGHKS and YYEKEE (reference sequence). CDR3 length: 19 residues. The ends lost 3 bases at V and 6 bases at J; junction bases unmatched: 14. In DNA, the CDR3 is TGTGCCAGCAGCTCAACCGGGACAGGGGGTATTAATTTTAATTCACCCCTCCACTTT. This gives the protein CASSSTGTGGINFNSPLHF.

The rearrangement uses TRBV7-3 and TRBJ2-1; 8 nucleotides match TRBD2. Germline values: CDR1 SGHTA, CDR2 FQGTGA. V trimming: 5 bases; J trimming: 4 bases; junction bases outside the gene matches: 7. This CDR3 spans 15 amino acids. CDR3 in DNA: TGTGCCAGCAGCCGCCAAGCGGGGGAGTACAATGAGCAGTTCTTC. Translation: CASSRQAGEYNEQFF.

This clone was found a few times. The chain couples TRBV7-6 to TRBJ1-2, with D perhaps matching TRBD1 (6 bases). V was cut by 8 bases and J by 4 bases, with 14 bases left in between. Germline V lookup: CDR1 SGHVS, CDR2 FNYEAQ. The CDR3 is 13 amino acids. CDR3 sequence reads: CASGGGLSYGYTF. The CDR3 DNA reads TGTGCCAGCGGGGGGGGCCTCTCCTATGGCTACACCTTC.

The gene calls are TRBV20-1 and TRBJ1-5; TRBD1 matches 9 bases. The CDR3 contains 15 residues. The V gene's germline CDR1 is DFQATT and CDR2 SNEGSKA (reference sequence). V shed 3 bases and J 1 base; nucleotides not matched to a gene: 4. The CDR3: CSASLGTGSNQPQHF. The CDR3 coding sequence is TGCAGTGCTAGTCTGGGGACAGGGAGCAATCAGCCCCAGCATTTT.

Here the CDR3 reads CASSSPRVYEQYF. The CDR3 bases are TGTGCCAGCAGCTCTCCTCGAGTCTACGAGCAGTACTTC. The chain recombines TRBV28 with TRBJ2-7, with D hard to call. This CDR3 contains 13 residues. The germline V gene has CDR1 MDHEN and CDR2 SYDVKM. The ends were cut back, 6 bases at V and 3 bases at J, with 12 bases in the middle.

The table lists this clone with a count of one. The V and J genes are TRBV7-8 and TRBJ2-5; D unclear. Trimming pared 5 bases from V and 4 bases from J, leaving 17 bases between. CDR1 is SGHVS and CDR2 is FQNEAQ in the germline V gene. The length of the CDR3 is 15 residues. The CDR3, as DNA: TGTGCCAGCAGCAGTAAGAGAAGTGAAGTAGAGACCCAGTACTTC. This codes for CASSSKRSEVETQYF. Together with reference TRBV7-8 and TRBJ2-5, the CDR3 gives the full variable domain: GAGVSQSPRYKVAKRGQDVALRCDPISGHVSLFWYQQALGQGPEFLTYFQNEAQLDKSGLPSDRFFAERPEGSVSTLKIQRTQQEDSAVYLCASSSKRSEVETQYFGPGTRLLVL.

CDR3 residues: CASSQGEQDPNTGELFF. CDR3 sequence (DNA): TGCGCCAGCAGCCAAGGTGAACAGGATCCGAACACCGGGGAGCTGTTTTTT. This chain connects TRBV4-3 to TRBJ2-2, with D perhaps TRBD1 (5 bases). In germline, CDR1 is LGHNA, CDR2 YSLEER. The germline V and J ends were trimmed by 1 base and 0 bases, with 12 bases remaining between them. This CDR3 has 17 amino acids.

This clone was seen once. The chain carries TRBV30 and TRBJ1-5; 7 nucleotides agree with TRBD1. Germline CDR1 and CDR2: GTSNPN and SVGIG (reference sequence). V trimming: 3 bases; J trimming: 7 bases; junction bases outside the gene matches: 6. This CDR3 has 13 residues. In DNA, the CDR3 is TGTGCCTGGAGCCAGGGGGTGGGCCAGCCCCAGCATTTT. Its protein product is CAWSQGVGQPQHF.

This rearrangement joins TRBV13 to TRBJ2-2; TRBD2 might be the D (5 bases). CDR1 and CDR2 (germline): PRHDT, FYEKMQ (reference sequence). V lost 5 bases to trimming and J lost 8 bases, with 15 bases between them. CDR3 size: 14 residues. The chain's CDR3 is CASSPPPGSGELFF. The CDR3 bases are TGTGCCAGCAGCCCCCCCCCGGGAAGTGGGGAGCTGTTTTTT.

In DNA, the CDR3 is TGTGCCAGCAGCTTAGTACTTCTGCGTAGCACAGATACGCAGTATTTT. It yields the protein CASSLVLLRSTDTQYF. This rearrangement joins TRBV7-8 to TRBJ2-3, with no clear D. This CDR3 region has 16 residues. V was pared by 1 base and J by 0 bases, with 11 bases between. The germline V gene has CDR1 SGHVS and CDR2 FQNEAQ.

This chain uses TRBV5-8 with TRBJ2-7; D may be TRBD1 (6 bases). This CDR3 comprises 14 residues. Germline CDR1 SGHTS, CDR2 YDEGEE. Trimming left V 5 bases short and J 3 bases short, with 15 bases between. The CDR3 is CASRRDRMGYEQYF. In nucleotides, the CDR3 is TGTGCCAGCAGGCGAGACAGGATGGGCTACGAGCAGTACTTC.

The chain uses TRBV2 and TRBJ2-7, with D possibly TRBD2 on 5 matching bases. V lost 5 bases and J lost 2, with 10 bases in between. The CDR3 covers 13 residues. Germline V CDR1 and CDR2: SNHLY, FYNNEI. The CDR3, as DNA: TGTGCCAGCAGTTGGACGGGGACCTACGAGCAGTACTTC. Protein sequence: CASSWTGTYEQYF.

The chain links TRBV7-2 to TRBJ1-2; 9 nucleotides line up with TRBD1. Unmatched junction bases numbered 10, after V lost 4 bases and J lost 4 bases. From germline, CDR1 is SGHTA and CDR2 FQGNSA. This CDR3 spans 16 amino acids. CDR3 sequence reads: CASSSITGGGGYGYTF. CDR3 sequence (DNA): TGTGCCAGCAGCTCTATTACAGGGGGCGGGGGCTATGGCTACACCTTC.

The chain carries TRBV7-8 and TRBJ2-5; weak D call: TRBD1 (6 bases). CDR1 and CDR2 (germline): SGHVS, FQNEAQ. Trimming stripped 5 bases from V and 5 bases from J, with 15 bases between. The CDR3 consists of 14 residues. The CDR3 coding sequence is TGTGCCAGCAGCCACAGGGAGTTGACCGAGACCCAGTACTTC. It specifies CASSHRELTETQYF.